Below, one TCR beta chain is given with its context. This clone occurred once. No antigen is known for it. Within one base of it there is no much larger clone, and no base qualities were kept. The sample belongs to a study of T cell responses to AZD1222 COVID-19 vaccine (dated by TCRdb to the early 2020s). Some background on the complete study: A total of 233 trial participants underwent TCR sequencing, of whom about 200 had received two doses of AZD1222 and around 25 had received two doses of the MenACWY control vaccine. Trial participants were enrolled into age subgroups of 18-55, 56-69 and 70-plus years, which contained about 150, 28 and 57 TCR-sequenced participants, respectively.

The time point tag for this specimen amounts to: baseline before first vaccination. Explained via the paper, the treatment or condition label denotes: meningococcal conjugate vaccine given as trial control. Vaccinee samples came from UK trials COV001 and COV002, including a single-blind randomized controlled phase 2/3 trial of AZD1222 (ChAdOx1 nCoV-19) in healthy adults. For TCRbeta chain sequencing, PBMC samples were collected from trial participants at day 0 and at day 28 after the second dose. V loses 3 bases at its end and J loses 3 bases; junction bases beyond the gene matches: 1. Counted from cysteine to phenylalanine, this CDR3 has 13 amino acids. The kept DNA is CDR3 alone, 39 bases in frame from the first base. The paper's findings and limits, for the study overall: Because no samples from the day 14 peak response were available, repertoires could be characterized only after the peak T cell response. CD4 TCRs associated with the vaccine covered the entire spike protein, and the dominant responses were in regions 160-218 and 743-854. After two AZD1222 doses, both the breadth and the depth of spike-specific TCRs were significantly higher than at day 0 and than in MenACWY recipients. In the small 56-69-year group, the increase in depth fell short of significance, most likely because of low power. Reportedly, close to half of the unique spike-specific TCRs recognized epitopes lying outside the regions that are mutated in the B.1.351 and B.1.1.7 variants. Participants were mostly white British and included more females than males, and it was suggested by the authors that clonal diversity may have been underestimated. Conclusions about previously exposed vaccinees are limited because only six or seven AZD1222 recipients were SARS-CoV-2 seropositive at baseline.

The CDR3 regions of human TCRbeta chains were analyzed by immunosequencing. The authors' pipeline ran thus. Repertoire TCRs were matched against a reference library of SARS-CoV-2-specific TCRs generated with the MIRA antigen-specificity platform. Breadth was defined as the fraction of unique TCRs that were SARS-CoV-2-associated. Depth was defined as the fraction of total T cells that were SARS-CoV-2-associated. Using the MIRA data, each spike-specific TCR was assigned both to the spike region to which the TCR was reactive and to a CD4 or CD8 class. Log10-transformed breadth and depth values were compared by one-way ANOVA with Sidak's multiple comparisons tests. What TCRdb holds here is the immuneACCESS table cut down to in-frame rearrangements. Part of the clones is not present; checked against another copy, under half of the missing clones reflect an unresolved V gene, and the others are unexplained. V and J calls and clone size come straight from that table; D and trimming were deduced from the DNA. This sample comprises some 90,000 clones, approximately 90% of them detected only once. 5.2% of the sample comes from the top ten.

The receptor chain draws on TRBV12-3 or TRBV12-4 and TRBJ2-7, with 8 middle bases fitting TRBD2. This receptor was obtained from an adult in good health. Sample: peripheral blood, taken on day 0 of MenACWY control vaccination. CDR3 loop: CASSFSGSYEQYF. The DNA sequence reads TGTGCCAGCAGTTTCAGCGGGAGCTACGAGCAGTACTTC.